The subject of this entry is one T cell receptor beta chain. The junction had 3 bases not matched to a gene; V was cut back by 8 bases and J by 1 base. CDR3 length: 13 amino acids. In germline, CDR1 is MNHEY, CDR2 SVGAGI. The data stem from a study of cytomegalovirus exposure and HLA in healthy donors. The PCR ran on 60 Vbeta and 13 Jbeta primers. Study processing details: In a later analysis, the count reached 82 million or so unique TCR beta chains, with 8.5 million to 14 million shared. Here immunoSEQ multiplex PCR was the method, and the copy in TCRdb shows in-frame clones only, minus some. V, J and clone size are those of that table, while D and trimming were read from the DNA. The sample has about 180,000 clones, roughly 85% seen once.

This chain uses TRBV6-5 with TRBJ1-1, with 8 bases aligning to TRBD1. The sequence was obtained from a woman aged 40 to 50 in good health and CMV-seronegative. Sequencing used PBMCs. CDR3 nucleotides: TGTGCCAGCGGGCAGGGGGCGAACACTGAAGCTTTCTTT. This gives the protein CASGQGANTEAFF.